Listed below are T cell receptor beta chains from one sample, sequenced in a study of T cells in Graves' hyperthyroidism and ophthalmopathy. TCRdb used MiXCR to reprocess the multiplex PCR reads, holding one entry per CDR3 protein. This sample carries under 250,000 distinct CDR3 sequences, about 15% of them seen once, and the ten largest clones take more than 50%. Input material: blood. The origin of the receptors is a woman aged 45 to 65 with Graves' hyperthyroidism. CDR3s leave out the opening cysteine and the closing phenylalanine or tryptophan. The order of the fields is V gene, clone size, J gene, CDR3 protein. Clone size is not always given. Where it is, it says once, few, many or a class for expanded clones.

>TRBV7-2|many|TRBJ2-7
ASKVGSSYEQY
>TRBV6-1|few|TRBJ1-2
ASRGGDSGLEYGYT
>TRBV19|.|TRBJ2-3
ASSLRTSGTDTQY
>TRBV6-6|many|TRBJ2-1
ASSYNLAAPYNEQF
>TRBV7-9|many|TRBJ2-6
ASNQQGSLGANVLT
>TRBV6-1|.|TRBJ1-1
ASSEVRGITEAF
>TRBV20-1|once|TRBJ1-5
SASKFLSNQPQH
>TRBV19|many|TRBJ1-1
ASIWGNTEAF
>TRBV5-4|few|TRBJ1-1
ASSIQGARTEAF
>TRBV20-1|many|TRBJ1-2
SVEIGGGYGYT
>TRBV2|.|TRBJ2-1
ASIGGSSYNEQF
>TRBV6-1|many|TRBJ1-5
ATTRGGNSNQPQH
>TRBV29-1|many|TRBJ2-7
SVALWGSSYEQY
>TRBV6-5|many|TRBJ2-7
ASSYSGQPSYEQY
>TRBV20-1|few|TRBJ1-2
SATERTRYT
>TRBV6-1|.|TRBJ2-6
ASSTPPRTGSYGANVLT
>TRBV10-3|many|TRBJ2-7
AISESISGAYEQY
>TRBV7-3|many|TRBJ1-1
ASSLQGVVSTEAF
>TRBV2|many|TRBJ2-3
ASRWDGRGDTQY
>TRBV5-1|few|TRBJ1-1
ASSLARGPQTEAF
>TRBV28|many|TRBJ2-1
ASSPGQGRGFVNEQF
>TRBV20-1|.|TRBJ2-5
SARISETQY
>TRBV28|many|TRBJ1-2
ASSSAPQQANYGYT
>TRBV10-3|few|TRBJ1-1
AISTGTGITEAF